This T cell receptor beta chain was sequenced during a study of tumor-infiltrating lymphocytes in oesophageal squamous cell carcinoma. The junction had 8 bases not matched to a gene; V was cut back by 7 bases and J by 2 bases. In germline, CDR1 is MNHNS, CDR2 SASEGT. The CDR3 has 15 residues. TCRdb independently ran MiXCR on the PCR reads; one entry per CDR3 protein. Among 20,000 or so distinct CDR3 sequences listed, about 39% were seen once. The V gene is TRBV6-1, the J gene TRBJ2-7, with 10 bases identical to TRBD1. This receptor was identified in a female donor with esophageal squamous cell carcinoma. The sample consisted of normal esophageal tissue next to the tumor. For the CDR3, the DNA is TGTGCCAGCATGGCTTCGGGACAGGGGACCTACGAGCAGTACTTC. As protein: CASMASGQGTYEQYF.